The 29 T cell receptor beta chains listed next were all sequenced from one sample in a study of shared clonotypes between healthy human individuals. The protocol was immunoSEQ multiplex PCR, while the TCRdb copy is restricted to in-frame clones and leaves out a portion. The sample holds some 2.4 million clones, under 95% seen once. Sequenced sample: naive CD4+ T cells from PBMCs. Regarding subset: CD45RA+ positively selected. The receptors come from a man aged 18 to 29 in good health. Some clones in this sample may be carry-over from other donors' samples.

The chain uses TRBV7-2 and TRBJ1-1; the D is unclear. The CDR3 sequence is 15 residues long. Trimming shortened V by 5 bases and J by 3 bases, and 16 bases separated the two germline ends. CDR1 is SGHTA and CDR2 is FQGNSA in the germline V gene. In DNA, the CDR3 is TGTGCCAGCAGCCCCCGCCCTAGATCGGACACTGAAGCTTTCTTT. It encodes CASSPRPRSDTEAFF. Supplemented by reference TRBV7-2 and TRBJ1-1, the full variable domain reads GAGVSQSPSNKVTEKGKDVELRCDPISGHTALYWYRQSLGQGLEFLIYFQGNSAPDKSGLPSDRFSAERTGGSVSTLTIQRTQQEDSAVYLCASSPRPRSDTEAFFGQGTRLTVV.

CDR3 in amino acids: CASSQAWREWGDTQYF. For the CDR3, the DNA is TGCGCCAGCAGCCAAGCATGGCGGGAGTGGGGGGATACGCAGTATTTT. The rearrangement links TRBV4-3 to TRBJ2-3; 7 bases are shared with TRBD2. The CDR3 is 16 residues long. CDR1 and CDR2 from the germline V gene are LGHNA and YSLEER. With 1 base clipped from V and 6 bases from J, the junction kept 10 bases outside the gene matches.

V and J are TRBV6-1 and TRBJ1-4; the match to TRBD1 covers 8 bases. The length of the CDR3 is 15 residues. The germline CDR1 and CDR2 sequences are MNHNS and SASEGT. V lost 4 bases to trimming and J lost 4 bases; unmatched junction nucleotides: 5. The CDR3 region has the DNA TGTGCCAGCAGTGGCAGGGACAGGATTAATGAAAAACTGTTTTTT. Amino acids: CASSGRDRINEKLFF.

V usage is TRBV11-2 and J usage is TRBJ2-3; TRBD1 or TRBD2 may be the D gene (5 bases each). The CDR3 loop spans 13 amino acids. With 7 bases removed from V and 4 bases from J, the gap between germline ends came to 12 bases. Per the germline V gene, CDR1 is SGHAT and CDR2 is FQNNGV. Written as DNA, the CDR3 is TGTGCCAGCACGATCAGGGACCCAGATACGCAGTATTTT. Protein: CASTIRDPDTQYF. The whole variable domain, remainder taken from reference TRBV11-2 and TRBJ2-3, is EAGVAQSPRYKIIEKRQSVAFWCNPISGHATLYWYQQILGQGPKLLIQFQNNGVVDDSQLPKDRFSAERLKGVDSTLKIQPAKLEDSAVYLCASTIRDPDTQYFGPGTRLTVL.

The chain uses TRBV29-1 and TRBJ2-7; TRBD1 matches 9 bases. V shed 6 bases and J 0 bases; nucleotides not matched to a gene: 6. Germline V gene sequence: CDR1 SQVTM, CDR2 ANQGSEA. The length of the CDR3 is 14 residues. The CDR3 coding sequence is TGCAGCGTCTCGGGACAGGGAGGCTCCTACGAGCAGTACTTC. Residues: CSVSGQGGSYEQYF.

The chain uses TRBV5-1 and TRBJ2-2; 8 positions match TRBD1. V was clipped by 0 bases and J by 3 bases; unmatched bases: 7. Per the germline V gene, CDR1 is SGHRS and CDR2 is YFSETQ. CDR3 length equals 17 residues. For the CDR3, the DNA is TGCGCCAGCAGCTTGGAGGGGACAGGATGGGACACCGGGGAGCTGTTTTTT. Its translation: CASSLEGTGWDTGELFF.

The chain combines TRBV7-6 with TRBJ1-1; the D is unclear. In germline, CDR1 is SGHVS, CDR2 FNYEAQ. The CDR3 sequence is 12 residues long. V gave up 0 bases and J gave up 7 bases, with 6 bases separating them. The CDR3 loop is CASSLAYGEAFF. The CDR3 nucleotides are TGTGCCAGCAGCTTAGCGTACGGTGAAGCTTTCTTT. The full variable domain, with the rest looked up from reference TRBV7-6 and TRBJ1-1, is GAGVSQSPRYKVTKRGQDVALRCDPISGHVSLYWYRQALGQGPEFLTYFNYEAQQDKSGLPNDRFSAERPEGSISTLTIQRTEQRDSAMYRCASSLAYGEAFFGQGTRLTVV.

For this clone: The sample contains more than one DNA sequence encoding this CDR3. CDR3 in amino acids: CASSLRQGGTGELFF. DNA of the CDR3: TGCGCCAGCAGCTTGAGGCAGGGCGGAACCGGGGAGCTGTTTTTT. This chain joins TRBV5-1 and TRBJ2-2; TRBD1 is a possible D gene (5 bases). This CDR3 region has 15 residues. The germline gives CDR1 SGHRS, CDR2 YFSETQ. Trimming cost V 1 base and J 5 bases, with 12 bases left between them.

On this clone: Other nucleotide sequences in the sample specify the same CDR3. The chain employs TRBV5-1 and TRBJ1-5, with D perhaps matching TRBD1 (6 bases). The CDR3 runs 13 residues. V was shortened by 0 bases and J by 6 bases, with 7 bases between the two germline ends. CDR1 and CDR2 (germline): SGHRS, YFSETQ. This CDR3 is CASSLEGGQPQHF. For the CDR3, the DNA is TGCGCCAGCAGCTTGGAAGGGGGTCAGCCCCAGCATTTT. Based on the CDR3 plus reference TRBV5-1 and TRBJ1-5, the full variable domain is KAGVTQTPRYLIKTRGQQVTLSCSPISGHRSVSWYQQTPGQGLQFLFEYFSETQRNKGNFPGRFSGRQFSNSRSEMNVSTLELGDSALYLCASSLEGGQPQHFGDGTRLSIL.

This clone was counted once. Other DNA sequences from this sample encode an identical CDR3 as well. The rearrangement links TRBV11-3 to TRBJ2-1, with a tentative D call TRBD1 (6 bases). Between the trimmed V and J ends, which lost 6 bases and 7 bases, there was a span of 10 bases. The germline V gene encodes CDR1 SGHNT and CDR2 YENEEA. The CDR3 contains 12 residues. The CDR3 loop reads CASSLTGNEQFF. The DNA of the CDR3 is TGTGCCAGCAGTCTCACAGGGAATGAGCAGTTCTTC. Complete variable domain (other parts from reference TRBV11-3 and TRBJ2-1): EAGVVQSPRYKIIEKKQPVAFWCNPISGHNTLYWYLQNLGQGPELLIRYENEEAVDDSQLPKDRFSAERLKGVDSTLKIQPAELGDSAVYLCASSLTGNEQFFGPGTRLTVL.

As regards this clone: The identical CDR3 is also encoded by other nucleotide sequences in the sample. The J gene is TRBJ2-5, the V gene TRBV28; TRBD1 is a possible D gene (6 bases). The CDR3 runs 12 residues. V was cut by 5 bases and J by 5 bases, with 9 bases left in between. Germline V gene lookup returns CDR1 MDHEN and CDR2 SYDVKM. CDR3 protein: CASSTGRETQYF. The CDR3 nucleotides are TGTGCCAGCAGTACAGGGCGGGAGACCCAGTACTTC.

The chain links TRBV11-2 to TRBJ2-7, with D uncertain. CDR3 size: 14 residues. Looked up from germline, CDR1 is SGHAT and CDR2 is FQNNGV. V was cut by 3 bases and J by 0 bases, with 9 bases left in between. The CDR3 nucleotides are TGTGCCAGCAGCTTGCAGAGTTTCTCCTACGAGCAGTACTTC. This gives the protein CASSLQSFSYEQYF.

The chain couples TRBV21-1 to TRBJ1-3; TRBD1, the table's D call, was not compared with the DNA. TRBV21-1 is termed a pseudogene. The length of the CDR3 is 16 residues. The CDR3 sequence is CASSNTDRLSGNTIYF. The DNA for the CDR3 is TGTGCCAGCAGCAACACCGACAGACTCTCTGGAAACACCATATATTTT.

The V call is TRBV28, the J call TRBJ2-1; 9 nucleotides match TRBD2. Trimming took 5 bases from V and 0 from J; bases not matched to a gene: 2. CDR3 length: 15 amino acids. CDR1 is MDHEN and CDR2 is SYDVKM in the germline V gene. The CDR3 nucleotides read TGTGCCAGCAGTGATAGCGGGAGCTCCTACAATGAGCAGTTCTTC. Amino acid sequence: CASSDSGSSYNEQFF.

CDR3 nucleotide sequence: TGTGCCAGCAGCACACCCTCGGCCAGGGTCGGCACCGGGGAGCTGTTTTTT. Its protein product is CASSTPSARVGTGELFF. V and J are TRBV5-4 and TRBJ2-2; D is perhaps TRBD1 (5 bases). CDR1 and CDR2 from the germline V gene are SGHNT and YYREEE (reference sequence). Trimming took off 4 bases at V and 4 bases at J, with 20 bases between the two ends. This CDR3 comprises 17 residues. The variable domain in full, completed from reference TRBV5-4 and TRBJ2-2, reads ETGVTQSPTHLIKTRGQQVTLRCSSQSGHNTVSWYQQALGQGPQFIFQYYREEENGRGNFPPRFSGLQFPNYSSELNVNALELDDSALYLCASSTPSARVGTGELFFGEGSRLTVL.

The chain joins TRBV7-2 to TRBJ2-3; no firm D call. The CDR3 consists of 13 residues. The germline CDR1 and CDR2 sequences are SGHTA and FQGNSA. V was trimmed by 0 bases and J by 4 bases, leaving 5 bases between them. CDR3 nucleotides: TGTGCCAGCAGCTTAGCGTTGCCAGATACGCAGTATTTT. This encodes CASSLALPDTQYF.

The chain employs TRBV9 and TRBJ2-1; 9 nucleotides line up with TRBD2. The V segment lost 0 bases and the J segment 8 bases; nucleotides outside the gene matches: 12. CDR3 length: 17 residues. Germline V lookup: CDR1 SGDLS, CDR2 YYNGEE. The CDR3 reads CASSVATGGRAGDEQFF. The CDR3 DNA is TGTGCCAGCAGCGTAGCTACGGGCGGGAGGGCCGGGGATGAGCAGTTCTTC.

As DNA, the CDR3 is TGTGCCAGCTCCCGGCAGCCTGGGGCCAACGTCCTGACTTTC. This codes for CASSRQPGANVLTF. This chain uses TRBV6-5 with TRBJ2-6; the D is unclear. From germline, CDR1 is MNHEY and CDR2 SVGAGI. The CDR3 extends over 14 amino acids. V was pared by 8 bases and J by 2 bases, with 10 bases between.

The chain is built from TRBV7-6 and TRBJ2-2; D not certain. CDR3 length: 16 amino acids. In germline, CDR1 is SGHVS, CDR2 FNYEAQ. Between the trimmed V and J ends, which lost 2 bases and 1 base, there was a span of 11 bases. In DNA, the CDR3 is TGTGCCAGCAGCTTATTCGCCGCTTTGAACACCGGGGAGCTGTTTTTT. This sequence encodes CASSLFAALNTGELFF.

The rearrangement joins TRBV6-1 to TRBJ1-4; 10 bases fit TRBD1. V lost 1 base and J lost 8; bases outside the gene matches: 7. CDR1 and CDR2 from the germline V gene are MNHNS and SASEGT. The CDR3 is 16 residues long. Here the CDR3 DNA reads TGTGCCAGCAGTGAAGGCCCCGGGACAGGGGTGGAAAAACTGTTTTTT. Translating gives CASSEGPGTGVEKLFF.

Concerning this clone itself: Since no conserved phenylalanine or tryptophan closes the CDR3, a read error is the likely cause. The DNA is omitted, as the CDR3 cannot be located on it reliably, and the CDR3 follows TCRdb's listing. V gene TRBV7-2 combines with J gene TRBJ2-6; TRBD1, the table's D call, was not compared with the DNA. The germline V gene encodes CDR1 SGHTA and CDR2 FQGNSA. The CDR3 is 8 residues long, counting both termini. This CDR3 reads CASSLTVT.

The chain couples TRBV15 to TRBJ1-4, with TRBD1 matching 8 bases. V lost 6 bases and J lost 4; bases outside the gene matches: 13. The CDR3 covers 17 residues. CDR1 is LNHNV, CDR2 YYDKDF, per germline (reference sequence). The CDR3 DNA reads TGTGCCACCAGTCAAGTTAAAACAGGGGGGGTTAATGAAAAACTGTTTTTT. Translated, it gives CATSQVKTGGVNEKLFF.

The chain joins TRBV5-4 to TRBJ1-2; D is possibly TRBD1 (5 bases). Per the germline V gene, CDR1 is SGHNT and CDR2 is YYREEE (reference sequence). CDR3 length: 15 residues. The V gene lost 6 bases and the J gene lost 4 bases, with 19 bases spanning the gap. The CDR3 DNA reads as TGTGCCAGCACCCTCGGACTGCTGGGACCCTATGGCTACACCTTC. This codes for CASTLGLLGPYGYTF.

Worth noting for this clone: At the DNA level, this CDR3 is encoded by other sequences in the same sample as well. CDR3 coding DNA: TGCGCCAGCAGCCTGGGACAGGGGAACACCATATATTTT. This translates into CASSLGQGNTIYF. The genes are TRBV5-1 and TRBJ1-3; TRBD1 matches at 10 bases. CDR1 SGHRS and CDR2 YFSETQ come from the germline V gene. Trimming removed 4 bases from V and 7 bases from J; junction bases left unmatched: 2. The CDR3 has 13 amino acids.

This clone appeared once. The chain uses TRBV28 and TRBJ1-2, with D perhaps matching TRBD1 (6 bases). CDR1 and CDR2 from the germline V gene are MDHEN and SYDVKM. The V end lost 5 bases, the J end lost 4 bases, and 14 bases lay between the germline ends. This CDR3 region has 14 residues. This chain's CDR3 is CASSLTGYGYGYTF. CDR3 DNA: TGTGCCAGCAGTCTAACAGGGTACGGCTATGGCTACACCTTC.

The chain carries TRBV5-1 and TRBJ2-1; 14 bases agree with TRBD2. The CDR3 has 17 amino acids. From germline, CDR1 is SGHRS and CDR2 YFSETQ. V shed 0 bases, J shed 7 bases, and the junction held 6 bases outside the gene matches. The CDR3 sequence: CASSLGLAGGPSNEQFF. DNA for the CDR3: TGCGCCAGCAGCTTGGGACTAGCGGGAGGGCCTTCGAATGAGCAGTTCTTC. The full variable domain, with the rest looked up from reference TRBV5-1 and TRBJ2-1, is KAGVTQTPRYLIKTRGQQVTLSCSPISGHRSVSWYQQTPGQGLQFLFEYFSETQRNKGNFPGRFSGRQFSNSRSEMNVSTLELGDSALYLCASSLGLAGGPSNEQFFGPGTRLTVL.

The chain joins TRBV5-4 to TRBJ2-1; 8 bases map to TRBD2. Germline V lookup: CDR1 SGHNT, CDR2 YYREEE (reference sequence). The length of the CDR3 is 16 residues. The V segment lost 4 bases and the J segment 0 bases; nucleotides outside the gene matches: 6. The CDR3 sequence: CASSQTSVSSYNEQFF. In DNA form, the CDR3 reads TGTGCCAGCAGCCAGACTAGCGTAAGCTCCTACAATGAGCAGTTCTTC.

V gene TRBV6-5 combines with J gene TRBJ2-4; a weak D match, TRBD1 (5 bases). The CDR3 runs to 15 residues. V was shortened by 2 bases and J by 5 bases, with 13 bases between the two germline ends. The germline V gene has CDR1 MNHEY and CDR2 SVGAGI. The CDR3 reads CASSYNRRVQNIQYF. CDR3 DNA: TGTGCCAGCAGTTACAATCGCAGGGTCCAAAACATTCAGTACTTC.

The chain carries TRBV6-5 and TRBJ1-3; D not resolved. Deletions cut 4 bases from V and 6 bases from J, with 4 bases between. Germline CDR1 and CDR2: MNHEY and SVGAGI. CDR3 size: 11 residues. CDR3 residues: CASSWANTIYF. The CDR3 DNA follows: TGTGCCAGCAGTTGGGCAAACACCATATATTTT.